A selection of T cell receptor beta chains follows, all from one sample in a study of blood T cell repertoires in COVID-19. The repertoire was sequenced with immunoSEQ multiplex PCR; TCRdb's copy has only in-frame clones and lacks some. The sample lists approximately 160,000 clones; around four fifths were seen once. Sequenced input: PBMCs or T cells enriched from blood (not recorded which). The origin of the receptors is a woman aged 45-60 years in a cohort exposed to, infected with or recovered from COVID-19 (not recorded which). CDR3s include the opening cysteine and the closing phenylalanine or tryptophan. The order of the fields is CDR3 DNA, CDR3 protein, V gene, D gene, J gene, clone size. D genes are given only for firm matches. Clone size is shown for a subset of rows, as once, few, many or a class of expanded clone.

DNA: TGTGCCAGCAGAACTCGGGAGGGCCTCTACGAGCAGTACTTC; CDR3: CASRTREGLYEQYF; V: TRBV28; D: TRBD2; J: TRBJ2-7; size: .
DNA: TGCAGCGTTGATTATGGGCAGACGCGTGGCTACACCTTC; CDR3: CSVDYGQTRGYTF; V: TRBV29-1; D: .; J: TRBJ1-2; size: .
DNA: TGTGCCAGCAGTCCCACAGGAAACTATGGCTACACCTTC; CDR3: CASSPTGNYGYTF; V: TRBV6-4; D: .; J: TRBJ1-2; size: .
DNA: TGTGCCAGCAGTTTAAAGGGGGCTCGGTATGAGCAGTTCTTC; CDR3: CASSLKGARYEQFF; V: TRBV28; D: TRBD1; J: TRBJ2-1; size: once
DNA: TGTGCCAGCAGCAGTAAGCGGGAGGGCAGGGCAGATACGCAGTATTTT; CDR3: CASSSKREGRADTQYF; V: TRBV5-4; D: TRBD2; J: TRBJ2-3; size: .
DNA: TGTGCCAGCACCGTACTAGCGGAATCTAACACCGGGGAGCTGTTTTTT; CDR3: CASTVLAESNTGELFF; V: TRBV9; D: TRBD2; J: TRBJ2-2; size: .
DNA: TGTGCCAGCTCACCACCGGAAGGGGGAAGTTATCAGCCCCAGCATTTT; CDR3: CASSPPEGGSYQPQHF; V: TRBV18; D: .; J: TRBJ1-5; size: .
DNA: TGTGCCAGCAGCCAAGATAAGCCCGCGGGGCGGGGGGCCAGGGAGGCCCAGTACTTC; CDR3: CASSQDKPAGRGAREAQYF; V: TRBV3-1/TRBV3-2; D: TRBD2; J: TRBJ2-5; size: .
DNA: TGTGCCAGCAGCGTGTCGGGAGGGACAGCGTCGCGCACAGATACGCAGTATTTT; CDR3: CASSVSGGTASRTDTQYF; V: TRBV9; D: .; J: TRBJ2-3; size: .
DNA: TGTGCCAGCAGCATCAGGGGTTCGGTGAACACTGAAGCTTTCTTT; CDR3: CASSIRGSVNTEAFF; V: TRBV6-5; D: .; J: TRBJ1-1; size: .
DNA: TGTGCCAGCAGCACACAAAGCGGAGGCCGCCGAGATACGCAGTATTTT; CDR3: CASSTQSGGRRDTQYF; V: TRBV7-8; D: .; J: TRBJ2-3; size: once
DNA: TGTGCCAGCAGGCCAGTTTGGCCGCCCCAGCATTTT; CDR3: CASRPVWPPQHF; V: TRBV28; D: .; J: TRBJ1-5; size: .
DNA: TGTGCCAGCAGTACACAGGGGGGTTTGACCGGGGAGCTGTTTTTT; CDR3: CASSTQGGLTGELFF; V: TRBV28; D: TRBD1; J: TRBJ2-2; size: .
DNA: TGTGCCAGCAGTTCAGGCCTATTAGGAGACGGGAGCTATGGCTACACCTTC; CDR3: CASSSGLLGDGSYGYTF; V: TRBV27; D: .; J: TRBJ1-2; size: .
DNA: TGTGCCGGAGGTTTAGCGGGGGGGGTTGGCGAGACCCAGTACTTC; CDR3: CAGGLAGGVGETQYF; V: TRBV7-2; D: TRBD2; J: TRBJ2-5; size: once
DNA: TGTGCCAGCAGAAAGGAGGGGGGGAGTGCTTTCTTT; CDR3: CASRKEGGSAFF; V: TRBV5-8; D: .; J: TRBJ1-1; size: .
DNA: TGTGCCAGCAGCTTAATCGGGGGAGACACTGAAGCTTTCTTT; CDR3: CASSLIGGDTEAFF; V: TRBV7-3; D: .; J: TRBJ1-1; size: .
DNA: TGTGCCAGCAGCTCAAGACAGGCCGAAGTGGGGCTCTATGGCTACACCTTC; CDR3: CASSSRQAEVGLYGYTF; V: TRBV5-6; D: .; J: TRBJ1-2; size: .
DNA: TGTGCCAGCCAACCGGGACAGGGGCGAAATACGCAGTATTTT; CDR3: CASQPGQGRNTQYF; V: TRBV7-2; D: TRBD1; J: TRBJ2-3; size: .
DNA: TGTGCCAGCTCCCCCGCCGGGAACACTGAAGCTTTCTTT; CDR3: CASSPAGNTEAFF; V: TRBV18; D: .; J: TRBJ1-1; size: .
DNA: TGTGCCAGCAGCTTTTATCGGTCGGCGGAATCCTACGAGCAGTACTTC; CDR3: CASSFYRSAESYEQYF; V: TRBV5-4; D: .; J: TRBJ2-7; size: .
DNA: TGTGCCAGCAGTGAAGTAGCGAGATTTTATGGCTACACCTTC; CDR3: CASSEVARFYGYTF; V: TRBV6-1; D: .; J: TRBJ1-2; size: .
DNA: TGTGCCAGCAGCGGGAGTTCTTCAACTAATGAAAAACTGTTTTTT; CDR3: CASSGSSSTNEKLFF; V: TRBV5-6; D: .; J: TRBJ1-4; size: once
DNA: TGTGCCAGCAGCTCGAAGGACAGGGTTGGGCCGAACACTGAAGCTTTCTTT; CDR3: CASSSKDRVGPNTEAFF; V: TRBV11-2; D: TRBD1; J: TRBJ1-1; size: .
DNA: TGTGCCAGCAGTTATGATGGGGGAGGCGGTCAGCCCCAGCATTTT; CDR3: CASSYDGGGGQPQHF; V: TRBV6-5; D: .; J: TRBJ1-5; size: .
DNA: TGTGCCAGCAGTGACACATCCTACGAGCAGTACTTC; CDR3: CASSDTSYEQYF; V: TRBV27; D: .; J: TRBJ2-7; size: .
DNA: TGTGCCATCAGTGAGTCGGAGGGAGAGGGGACAGATACGCAGTATTTT; CDR3: CAISESEGEGTDTQYF; V: TRBV10-3; D: .; J: TRBJ2-3; size: .
DNA: TGTGCCAGCAGTGAAGGGGGCAGGGGAACAGATACGCAGTATTTT; CDR3: CASSEGGRGTDTQYF; V: TRBV2; D: .; J: TRBJ2-3; size: .
DNA: TGTGCCACCAGTGCGCAGAAAAACATTCAGTACTTC; CDR3: CATSAQKNIQYF; V: TRBV24-1; D: .; J: TRBJ2-4; size: .
DNA: TGCAGCGGGTACATCCCCTTTGCAGGCACCGGGGAGCTGTTTTTT; CDR3: CSGYIPFAGTGELFF; V: TRBV29-1; D: .; J: TRBJ2-2; size: .
DNA: TGTGCCAGCAGAAAGGGACTAGCGGGAGGGGCCTACAATGAGCAGTTCTTC; CDR3: CASRKGLAGGAYNEQFF; V: TRBV28; D: TRBD2; J: TRBJ2-1; size: .